These 18 T cell receptor beta chains were sequenced from one sample in a study of shared clonotypes between healthy human individuals. Produced via immunoSEQ multiplex PCR; TCRdb's table is partial and in-frame only. Here the sample spans some 1 million clones, 65% to 75% being singletons. The source material was memory CD4+ T cells sorted from blood. Sample subset: CD45RA-negative fraction. These receptors came from a young man in good health.

With regard to this clone: This specimen includes other DNA sequences encoding the same CDR3. The chain carries TRBV10-3 and TRBJ1-5, with TRBD1 as a possible D gene (5 bases). V gave up 6 bases and J gave up 4 bases, with 7 bases separating them. There are 12 residues in the CDR3. CDR1 ENHRY and CDR2 SYGVKD come from the germline V gene. The CDR3 spells CAISDSNQPQHF. In DNA form, the CDR3 reads TGTGCCATCAGCGACAGTAATCAGCCCCAGCATTTT.

The rearrangement links TRBV14 to TRBJ2-5; 9 nucleotides agree with TRBD2. The CDR3 runs to 17 residues. Germline V gene sequence: CDR1 SGHDN, CDR2 FVKESK. The ends lost 4 bases at V and 4 bases at J; junction bases unmatched: 13. CDR3 sequence (DNA): TGTGCCAGCAGCCGTTTCTCTAGCGGGACCGACCGAGAGACCCAGTACTTC. This gives the protein CASSRFSSGTDRETQYF.

J is TRBJ1-5 and V is TRBV19; TRBD1 agrees at 7 bases. Germline V CDR1 and CDR2: LNHDA, SQIVND (reference sequence). The CDR3 has 14 amino acids. Trimming cost V 5 bases and J 3 bases; bases outside gene matches: 4. The CDR3 protein is CASSEQGTNQPQHF. The CDR3 DNA reads TGTGCCAGTAGTGAACAGGGGACCAATCAGCCCCAGCATTTT.

The J gene is TRBJ2-5, the V gene TRBV11-2; D is perhaps TRBD1 (7 bases). CDR3 length: 18 amino acids. The V and J ends lost 5 bases and 4 bases respectively, with 26 bases between them. Germline values: CDR1 SGHAT, CDR2 FQNNGV. CDR3 coding DNA: TGTGCCAGCAGCCCATCAACAGGGGACTCGAGTAGGGGAGAGACCCAGTACTTC. Encoded protein: CASSPSTGDSSRGETQYF.

The chain is built from TRBV19 and TRBJ2-5; unclear D gene. This CDR3 region has 13 residues. CDR1 is LNHDA, CDR2 SQIVND, per germline (reference sequence). V lost 3 bases to trimming and J lost 2 bases, with 7 bases between them. CDR3 amino acids: CASSIQAQETQYF. The CDR3 nucleotides read TGTGCCAGTAGTATTCAAGCTCAAGAGACCCAGTACTTC.

This chain uses TRBV29-1 with TRBJ2-2; 9 bases line up with TRBD1. From germline, CDR1 is SQVTM and CDR2 ANQGSEA. V was clipped by 7 bases and J by 0 bases; unmatched bases: 6. This CDR3 contains 15 residues. CDR3 sequence reads: CSGRTGEANTGELFF. The CDR3 DNA reads TGCAGCGGAAGGACAGGGGAAGCGAACACCGGGGAGCTGTTTTTT.

The chain carries TRBV7-8 and TRBJ1-2; D may be TRBD1 (5 bases). The CDR3 is 14 residues long. V lost 1 base and J 8 bases, leaving 14 bases between the germline ends. Germline values: CDR1 SGHVS, CDR2 FQNEAQ. In nucleotides, the CDR3 is TGTGCCAGCAGCTTAGACGGGGCCGTGGGGGGCTACACCTTC. It translates to CASSLDGAVGGYTF.

The V gene is TRBV4-3, the J gene TRBJ2-7, with D tentatively TRBD2 (6 bases). This CDR3 region has 14 residues. CDR1 is LGHNA, CDR2 YSLEER, per germline. The V and J ends lost 1 base and 3 bases respectively, with 10 bases between them. The CDR3 loop is CASSQAGGYYEQYF. CDR3 coding DNA: TGCGCCAGCAGCCAAGCTGGGGGGTACTACGAGCAGTACTTC.

The chain carries TRBV7-3 and TRBJ2-1; D not certain. Trimming left V 2 bases short and J 6 bases short, with 8 bases between. The CDR3 has 13 amino acids. Germline lookup yields CDR1 SGHTA and CDR2 FQGTGA. This chain's CDR3 is CASSLSQSNEQFF. In DNA, the CDR3 is TGTGCCAGCAGCTTATCGCAGTCCAATGAGCAGTTCTTC.

This clone showed up many times. The rearrangement uses TRBV6-1 and TRBJ1-5; D is uncertain. Germline CDR1 is MNHNS and CDR2 is SASEGT. The CDR3 is made up of 15 amino acids. V was trimmed by 6 bases and J by 5 bases, leaving 17 bases between them. The CDR3: CASSIGPRVDQPQHF. The DNA of the CDR3 is TGTGCCAGCAGCATCGGACCCAGAGTCGATCAGCCCCAGCATTTT.

This rearrangement joins TRBV5-4 to TRBJ2-2; TRBD1 is a possible D gene (6 bases). This CDR3 spans 15 amino acids. V was trimmed by 4 bases and J by 2 bases, leaving 12 bases between them. Germline V gene lookup returns CDR1 SGHNT and CDR2 YYREEE (reference sequence). The chain's CDR3 is CASSPGTPNTGELFF. The CDR3 DNA follows: TGTGCCAGCAGCCCCGGGACACCTAACACCGGGGAGCTGTTTTTT. The variable domain in full, with the rest retrieved from reference TRBV5-4 and TRBJ2-2, is ETGVTQSPTHLIKTRGQQVTLRCSSQSGHNTVSWYQQALGQGPQFIFQYYREEENGRGNFPPRFSGLQFPNYSSELNVNALELDDSALYLCASSPGTPNTGELFFGEGSRLTVL.

The chain's CDR3 is CASSLAPSSDEQFF. The CDR3 nucleotides read TGTGCCAGCAGCTTGGCCCCTTCTAGCGATGAGCAGTTCTTC. V gene TRBV5-4 combines with J gene TRBJ2-1; D possibly corresponds to TRBD2 (6 bases). CDR1 is SGHNT, CDR2 YYREEE, per germline (reference sequence). This CDR3 is 14 amino acids long. V was trimmed by 0 bases and J by 8 bases, leaving 12 bases between them. Combining the CDR3 with reference TRBV5-4 and TRBJ2-1 gives the whole variable domain ETGVTQSPTHLIKTRGQQVTLRCSSQSGHNTVSWYQQALGQGPQFIFQYYREEENGRGNFPPRFSGLQFPNYSSELNVNALELDDSALYLCASSLAPSSDEQFFGPGTRLTVL.

This chain joins TRBV18 and TRBJ2-3; D gene unclear. Trimming shortened V by 1 base and J by 6 bases, and 8 bases separated the two germline ends. The CDR3 is 13 residues long. Germline V gives CDR1 KGHSH, CDR2 LQKENI. The chain's CDR3 is CASSPRIGDTQYF. The CDR3, as DNA: TGTGCCAGCTCACCACGGATTGGGGATACGCAGTATTTT.

The J gene is TRBJ2-3, the V gene TRBV5-1; D is undetermined. Per the germline V gene, CDR1 is SGHRS and CDR2 is YFSETQ. The CDR3 has 14 residues. Trimming took 4 bases from V and 2 from J, leaving 11 bases between them. DNA for the CDR3: TGCGCCAGCAGCCCCCTGAGCGACACAGATACGCAGTATTTT. It codes for CASSPLSDTDTQYF.

The chain links TRBV27 to TRBJ1-1; no definite D call. Germline CDR1 and CDR2: MNHEY and SMNVEV (reference sequence). The V end lost 7 bases, the J end lost 0 bases, and 12 bases lay between the germline ends. This CDR3 spans 14 amino acids. The CDR3 reads CASTSNTMNTEAFF. DNA of the CDR3: TGTGCCAGCACCAGCAACACCATGAACACTGAAGCTTTCTTT.

The chain recombines TRBV6-4 with TRBJ1-6, with D perhaps matching TRBD1 (5 bases). Germline CDR1 reads MRHNA; CDR2 reads SNTAGT. The V end lost 6 bases, the J end lost 9 bases, and 15 bases lay between the germline ends. The CDR3 has 14 residues. CDR3: CASRTRDGSSPLHF. The CDR3 DNA reads as TGTGCCAGCAGGACACGGGACGGATCTTCACCCCTCCACTTT.

The gene calls are TRBV7-2 and TRBJ2-5; TRBD2 might be the D (5 bases). This CDR3 contains 14 residues. Looked up from germline, CDR1 is SGHTA and CDR2 is FQGNSA. Deletions cut 0 bases from V and 5 bases from J, with 10 bases between. The CDR3 coding sequence is TGTGCCAGCAGCTTAGCCCCGGGAAAGGAGACCCAGTACTTC. Translation gives CASSLAPGKETQYF.

The V gene is TRBV19, the J gene TRBJ2-6; TRBD1 might be the D (5 bases). This CDR3 contains 15 residues. Germline loops: CDR1 LNHDA, CDR2 SQIVND (reference sequence). The ends were cut back, 7 bases at V and 0 bases at J, with 10 bases in the middle. DNA for the CDR3: TGTGCCAGTACCAGTCAGGGCTCTGGGGCCAACGTCCTGACTTTC. Its translation is CASTSQGSGANVLTF.